This record looks at one T cell receptor beta chain sequence and its context. Its antigen is undetermined. The data derive from a study of cytomegalovirus exposure and HLA in healthy donors. The primer mix had 60 Vbeta and 13 Jbeta primers. TCRdb's table, derived via immunoSEQ multiplex PCR, lists solely in-frame clones and lacks some. The sample consists of around 130,000 clones, approximately 68% of them appearing once. Study-wide results and caveats: As was reported, the classifier diagnosed cytomegalovirus status with high specificity and sensitivity. The authors later linked a missense DCLRE1C variant to TCR beta V- and J-gene trimming. Some public TCRs appeared in many individuals, while most sequences were rare.

The TCR sequence derives from a man aged 30 to 39 in good health and CMV-seropositive. The material sequenced was PBMCs.

The chain's CDR3 is CAISEAVGQFYEQYF. The CDR3 region has the DNA TGTGCCATCAGTGAAGCTGTGGGGCAGTTCTACGAGCAGTACTTC. The V and J genes are TRBV10-3 and TRBJ2-7, with D possibly TRBD1 on 5 matching bases. The germline V gene encodes CDR1 ENHRY and CDR2 SYGVKD. This CDR3 is built from 15 residues. Trimming shortened V by 3 bases and J by 3 bases, and 15 bases separated the two germline ends.